This TCR beta chain stems from a study of T cell responses to AZD1222 COVID-19 vaccine. CDR1 and CDR2 (germline): LNHNV, YYDKDF (reference sequence). CDR3 length equals 16 residues. The ends were cut back, 2 bases at V and 1 base at J, with 14 bases in the middle. Only in-frame clones appear in the TCRdb table, and some are missing; sequencing was by immunoSEQ multiplex PCR. Of roughly 93,000 clones in the sample, 80% to 90% were seen once. Material: peripheral blood, obtained on day 0 of AZD1222 vaccination. V usage is TRBV15 and J usage is TRBJ1-2; a weak D match, TRBD1 (6 bases). This sequence was found in an adult in good health. The CDR3 protein is CATSRIHRTDNYGYTF. In DNA form, the CDR3 reads TGTGCCACCAGCAGAATTCATAGGACAGATAACTATGGCTACACCTTC. Combining the CDR3 with reference TRBV15 and TRBJ1-2 gives the whole variable domain DAMVIQNPRYQVTQFGKPVTLSCSQTLNHNVMYWYQQKSSQAPKLLFHYYDKDFNNEADTPDNFQSRRPNTSFCFLDIRSPGLGDTAMYLCATSRIHRTDNYGYTFGSGTRLTVV.